This T cell receptor beta chain stems from a study of blood T cells in healthy people across ages. The CDR3 spans 12 residues. CDR1 SGHRS and CDR2 YFSETQ come from the germline V gene. V lost 4 bases and J 3 bases, leaving 7 bases between the germline ends. It was with a sample-barcoded 5' primer and a J-beta primer mix that a second PCR of about 6 to 11 cycles was run. TCRdb redid the calling of the 5' RACE reads with MiXCR, one entry per CDR3 protein. The repertoire holds approximately 830,000 distinct CDR3 sequences, with 60% to 80% as singletons. The chain recombines TRBV5-1 with TRBJ1-2; the D is unclear. Sequenced material: blood. The TCR sequence derives from a man aged 25 to 45 in good health. CDR3 sequence (DNA): TGCGCCAGCAGCCCCGATGACTATGGCTACACCTTC. Protein product: CASSPDDYGYTF.